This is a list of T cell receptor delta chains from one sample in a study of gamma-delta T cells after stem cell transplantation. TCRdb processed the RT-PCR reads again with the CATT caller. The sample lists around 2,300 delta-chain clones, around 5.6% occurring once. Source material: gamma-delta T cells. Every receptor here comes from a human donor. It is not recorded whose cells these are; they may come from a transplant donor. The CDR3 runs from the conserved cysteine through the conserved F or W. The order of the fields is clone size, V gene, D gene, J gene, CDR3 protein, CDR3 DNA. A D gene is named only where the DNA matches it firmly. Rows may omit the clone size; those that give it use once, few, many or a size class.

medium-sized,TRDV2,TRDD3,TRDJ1,CACDTMGPSTGGYSPDKLIF,TGTGCCTGTGACACCATGGGCCCCAGTACTGGGGGATACTCTCCCGATAAACTCATCTTT
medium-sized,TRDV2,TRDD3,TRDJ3,CACDTVITGGYGSSWDTRQMFF,TGTGCCTGTGACACCGTTATCACTGGGGGATACGGGAGCTCCTGGGACACCCGACAGATGTTTTTC
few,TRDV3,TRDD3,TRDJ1,CAFTAGGFTGKLIF,TGTGCCTTTACGGCGGGGGGATTCACGGGCAAACTCATCTTT
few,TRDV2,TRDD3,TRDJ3,CACDTIGGSTWGTRQMFF,TGTGCCTGTGACACCATCGGGGGATCCACCTGGGGCACCCGACAGATGTTTTTC
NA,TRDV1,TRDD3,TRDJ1,CALGGGGQHWGIRGWAKLIF,TGTGCTCTTGGGGGGGGCGGACAACACTGGGGGATACGCGGCTGGGCGAAACTCATCTTT
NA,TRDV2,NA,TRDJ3,CACDRAEEGSSWDTRQMFF,TGTGCCTGTGACAGGGCCGAGGAGGGCAGCTCCTGGGACACCCGACAGATGTTTTTC
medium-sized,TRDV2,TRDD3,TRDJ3,CACDTGGYSSWDTRQMFF,TGTGCCTGTGACACTGGGGGATACAGCTCCTGGGACACCCGACAGATGTTTTTC
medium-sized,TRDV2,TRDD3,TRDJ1,CACDPLGDRTDKLIF,TGTGCCTGTGACCCTCTGGGGGATCGCACCGATAAACTCATCTTT
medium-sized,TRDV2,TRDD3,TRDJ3,CACDTLRGGSRDTRQMFF,TGTGCCTGTGACACTCTACGTGGGGGATCCAGGGACACCCGACAGATGTTTTTC
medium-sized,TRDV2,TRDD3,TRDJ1,CACDAWGNTDKLIF,TGTGCCTGTGATGCCTGGGGGAACACCGATAAACTCATCTTT
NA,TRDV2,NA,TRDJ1,CACDGMEDGTDKLIF,TGTGCCTGTGACGGGATGGAGGACGGCACCGATAAACTCATCTTT
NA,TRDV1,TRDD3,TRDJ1,CALGAPIYLYWGMNTDKLIF,TGTGCTCTTGGGGCCCCCATCTACCTCTACTGGGGGATGAACACCGATAAACTCATCTTT
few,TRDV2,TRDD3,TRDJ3,CACDTILGLGDASSWDTRQMFF,TGTGCCTGTGACACTATCCTGGGACTGGGGGACGCGAGCTCCTGGGACACCCGACAGATGTTTTTC
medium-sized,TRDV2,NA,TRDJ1,CACDAMSTDKLIF,TGTGCCTGTGACGCGATGTCCACCGATAAACTCATCTTT
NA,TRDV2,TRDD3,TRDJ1,CACDPLVLGDHSYTDKPIF,TGTGCCTGTGACCCCCTCGTACTGGGGGACCATTCGTACACCGATAAACCCATCTTT
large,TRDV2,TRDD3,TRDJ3,CACDTVARGWGKHSSWDTRQMFF,TGTGCCTGTGACACCGTAGCCAGAGGATGGGGGAAACACAGCTCCTGGGACACCCGACAGATGTTTTTC
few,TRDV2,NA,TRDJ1,CACDTIAVQTDKLIF,TGTGCCTGTGACACGATTGCGGTCCAGACCGATAAACTCATCTTT
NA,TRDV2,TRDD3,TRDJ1,CACDPITSITGDTDKLIF,TGTGCCTGTGACCCTATAACTTCCATTACGGGGGATACCGATAAACTCATCTTT
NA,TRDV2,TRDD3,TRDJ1,CACDTLPHSLGDGTDKLIF,TGTGCCTGTGACACTCTTCCTCATTCTCTGGGGGATGGAACCGATAAACTCATCTTT
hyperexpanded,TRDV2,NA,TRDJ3,CACDTGGAVRGWDTRQMFF,TGTGCCTGTGACACCGGAGGAGCTGTTAGGGGCTGGGACACCCGACAGATGTTTTTC
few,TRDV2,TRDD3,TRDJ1,CACDTVKGVLGDTPDKLIF,TGTGCCTGTGACACCGTGAAGGGAGTACTGGGGGATACGCCCGATAAACTCATCTTT
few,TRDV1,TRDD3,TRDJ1,CALGEKPQRGDGGRRSHTDKLIF,TGTGCTCTTGGGGAAAAACCACAGAGGGGTGATGGGGGACGACGATCCCACACCGATAAACTCATCTTT
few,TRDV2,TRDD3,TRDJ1,CACDSLGAYTDNLIF,TGTGCCTGTGACAGTCTGGGGGCGTACACCGATAACCTCATCTTT
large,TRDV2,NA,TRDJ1,CACDALLEYTDKLIF,TGTGCCTGTGACGCTTTACTGGAGTACACCGATAAACTCATCTTT
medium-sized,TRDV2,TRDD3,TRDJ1,CACDNVRLSSTGVTTSLDKLIF,TGTGCCTGTGACAACGTAAGACTTTCAAGTACTGGGGTTACAACATCCCTCGATAAACTCATCTTT
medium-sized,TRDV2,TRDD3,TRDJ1,CACDTVRGIKAYTDKLIF,TGTGCCTGTGACACCGTTCGGGGGATTAAAGCTTACACCGATAAACTCATCTTT
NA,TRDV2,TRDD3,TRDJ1,CACDPITSTTGDTDKLIF,TGTGCCTGTGACCCTATAACTTCCACTACGGGGGATACCGATAAACTCATCTTT
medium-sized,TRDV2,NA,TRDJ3,CACDTVAPSSWDTRQMFF,TGTGCCTGTGACACCGTAGCTCCGAGCTCCTGGGACACCCGACAGATGTTTTTC
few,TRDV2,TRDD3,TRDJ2,CACDTVAPGVAAGGSSRGQLFF,TGTGCCTGTGACACCGTGGCTCCTGGGGTTGCCGCGGGGGGATCGAGTCGGGGACAACTCTTCTTT
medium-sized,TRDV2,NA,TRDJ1,CACDTPWEGSNTDKLIF,TGTGCCTGTGACACCCCTTGGGAGGGGAGCAACACCGATAAACTCATCTTT
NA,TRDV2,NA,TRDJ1,CACDAILGLVEKYTDNLIF,TGTGCCTGTGACGCTATCCTGGGACTGGTGGAGAAGTACACCGATAACCTCATCTTT
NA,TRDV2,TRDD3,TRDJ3,CACDTVGGDTPEKSSWDTRQMFF,TGTGCCTGTGACACCGTCGGTGGGGATACGCCGGAAAAGAGCTCCTGGGACACCCGACAGATGTTTTTC
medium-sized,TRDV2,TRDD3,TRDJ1,CACDPVTGDTRGPHTDKLIF,TGTGCCTGTGACCCCGTAACTGGGGATACGCGAGGACCCCACACCGATAAACTCATCTTT
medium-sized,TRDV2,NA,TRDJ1,CACDTVSTYTDKLIF,TGTGCCTGTGACACCGTCTCCACGTACACCGATAAACTCATCTTT
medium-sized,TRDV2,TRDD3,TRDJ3,CACDTLTGDSSWDTRQMFF,TGTGCCTGTGACACCCTAACTGGGGATTCCTCCTGGGACACCCGACAGATGTTTTTC
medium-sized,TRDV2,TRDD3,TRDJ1,CACDTVGWRDTVTDKLIF,TGTGCCTGTGACACCGTGGGTTGGAGGGATACTGTCACCGATAAACTCATCTTT
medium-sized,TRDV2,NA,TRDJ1,CACDIITPKTGTDKLIF,TGTGCCTGTGACATAATTACACCCAAAACGGGGACCGATAAACTCATCTTT
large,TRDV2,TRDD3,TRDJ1,CACDTVGGSATYTDKLIF,TGTGCCTGTGACACCGTAGGGGGATCGGCGACGTACACCGATAAACTCATCTTT
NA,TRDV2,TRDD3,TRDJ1,CACDPLGDRDQYTDKLIF,TGTGCCTGTGACCCACTGGGGGATAGAGACCAGTACACCGATAAACTCATCTTT
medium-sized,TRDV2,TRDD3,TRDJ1,CACDIVTGGNHLYTDKLIF,TGTGCCTGTGACATAGTTACTGGGGGAAACCATCTGTACACCGATAAACTCATCTTT
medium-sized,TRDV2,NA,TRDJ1,CACVPVGRSVTDKLIF,TGTGCCTGTGTACCGGTTGGGCGTTCGGTCACCGATAAACTCATCTTT
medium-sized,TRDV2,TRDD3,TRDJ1,CACDPIPTGDTTDKLIF,TGTGCCTGTGACCCAATCCCCACGGGGGATACGACCGATAAACTCATCTTT
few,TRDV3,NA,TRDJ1,CAFRGYYPPSDKLIF,TGTGCCTTCCGGGGGTACTATCCCCCTTCCGATAAACTCATCTTT
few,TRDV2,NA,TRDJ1,CACDSLREYTDKLIF,TGTGCCTGTGACAGCCTGAGGGAGTACACCGATAAACTCATCTTT
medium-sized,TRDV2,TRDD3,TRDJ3,CACDQALGDGTWDTRQMFF,TGTGCCTGTGACCAGGCCCTGGGGGATGGAACCTGGGACACCCGACAGATGTTTTTC
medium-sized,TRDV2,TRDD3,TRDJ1,CACDHLLGDPPTDKLIF,TGTGCCTGTGACCACCTACTGGGGGACCCACCCACCGATAAACTCATCTTT
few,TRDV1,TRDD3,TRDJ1,CALGEHFLPNWGIGKLIF,TGTGCTCTTGGGGAACACTTCCTTCCGAACTGGGGGATAGGTAAACTCATCTTT
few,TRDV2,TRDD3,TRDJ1,CACDPLSTGVLGLTDKLIF,TGTGCCTGTGACCCACTCAGTACTGGGGTATTAGGCCTCACCGATAAACTCATCTTT
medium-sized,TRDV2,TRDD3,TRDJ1,CACEPVGTGGYRGTDKLIF,TGTGCCTGTGAACCAGTCGGTACTGGGGGATACCGAGGTACCGATAAACTCATCTTT
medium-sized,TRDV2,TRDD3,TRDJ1,CACDLLGDTGDTDKLIF,TGTGCCTGTGATCTCCTGGGGGATACGGGGGACACCGATAAACTCATCTTT
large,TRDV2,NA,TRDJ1,CACDTVGTPYTDKLIF,TGTGCCTGTGACACCGTCGGGACACCGTACACCGATAAACTCATCTTT
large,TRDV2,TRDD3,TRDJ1,CACDTVSLGATRYTDKLIF,TGTGCCTGTGACACCGTATCCCTGGGGGCAACGAGGTACACCGATAAACTCATCTTT
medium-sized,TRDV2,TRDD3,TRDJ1,CACDKVRTGGSYTDKLIF,TGTGCCTGTGACAAAGTTCGAACTGGGGGATCTTACACCGATAAACTCATCTTT
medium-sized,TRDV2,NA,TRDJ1,CACDTLGSDADKLIF,TGTGCCTGTGACACACTCGGCTCTGACGCCGATAAACTCATCTTT
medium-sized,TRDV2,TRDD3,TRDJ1,CACDTVGGGYTDKLIF,TGTGCCTGTGACACCGTAGGTGGGGGATACACCGATAAACTCATCTTT
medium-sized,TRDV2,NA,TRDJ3,CACDTPTSYAGLGDSWDTRQMFF,TGTGCCTGTGACACTCCCACTTCCTACGCCGGACTGGGGGACTCCTGGGACACCCGACAGATGTTTTTC